One sample yielded the 25 T cell receptor beta chains listed below, sequenced in a study of T cells in Graves' hyperthyroidism and ophthalmopathy. Researchers amplified the TCR beta CDR3 regions from RNA transcripts. The TCR CDR3 first-round RT-PCR relied on the HTBI primer set. TCRdb analysed the multiplex PCR reads with MiXCR anew, one entry per CDR3 protein. The repertoire consists of hundreds of thousands of distinct CDR3 sequences, with roughly a sixth occurring once and the leading ten covering roughly 17%. Sequenced input: blood. The receptors derive from a woman aged 45-59 years with Graves' hyperthyroidism that later progressed to Graves' ophthalmopathy.

This clonotype turned up a few times. This chain uses TRBV9 with TRBJ1-1; a weak D match, TRBD1 (5 bases). The ends were cut back, 0 bases at V and 2 bases at J, with 11 bases in the middle. This CDR3 has 15 residues. From germline, CDR1 is SGDLS and CDR2 YYNGEE. CDR3 coding DNA: TGTGCCAGCAGCGTAGGGGTAGGGGCCAACACTGAAGCTTTCTTT. This gives the protein CASSVGVGANTEAFF.

The chain has TRBV11-2 and TRBJ2-5; 8 nucleotides align to TRBD2. V shed 5 bases, J shed 5 bases, and the junction held 10 bases outside the gene matches. Germline CDR1 is SGHAT and CDR2 is FQNNGV. The length of the CDR3 is 15 residues. The CDR3 DNA follows: TGTGCCAGCAGCGTCACGGGACTAGGGGACGAGACCCAGTACTTC. Translation gives CASSVTGLGDETQYF.

This clonotype was observed at least ten times. This rearrangement joins TRBV7-8 to TRBJ2-1, with D tentatively TRBD1 or TRBD2 (6 bases each). CDR3 length: 14 residues. V was shortened by 5 bases and J by 2 bases, with 10 bases between the two germline ends. Looked up from germline, CDR1 is SGHVS and CDR2 is FQNEAQ. The CDR3 protein is CASSPRGPYNEQFF. The CDR3 DNA sequence: TGTGCCAGCAGCCCCCGGGGGCCCTACAATGAGCAGTTCTTC.

The gene calls are TRBV9 and TRBJ2-2; D is unclear. Germline V gene lookup returns CDR1 SGDLS and CDR2 YYNGEE. The CDR3 consists of 15 residues. With 3 bases removed from V and 0 bases from J, the gap between germline ends came to 9 bases. The CDR3 nucleotides read TGTGCCAGCAGCGGGAACACGACGAACACCGGGGAGCTGTTTTTT. As protein: CASSGNTTNTGELFF. The full variable domain, completed using reference TRBV9 and TRBJ2-2, is DSGVTQTPKHLITATGQRVTLRCSPRSGDLSVYWYQQSLDQGLQFLIQYYNGEERAKGNILERFSAQQFPDLHSELNLSSLELGDSALYFCASSGNTTNTGELFFGEGSRLTVL.

The table lists this clonotype with a few counts. The chain links TRBV2 to TRBJ1-2; TRBD1 is a possible D gene (6 bases). The CDR3 consists of 13 residues. In germline, CDR1 is SNHLY, CDR2 FYNNEI. Trimming left V 5 bases short and J 8 bases short, with 15 bases between. In DNA, the CDR3 is TGTGCCAGCAGTTTACAGGGAAGGCTAGGCTACACCTTC. Protein product: CASSLQGRLGYTF.

This clonotype was counted only a few times. The rearrangement links TRBV12-3 or TRBV12-4 to TRBJ2-3; tentative D call: TRBD2 (5 bases). Trimming cost V 5 bases and J 5 bases, with 11 bases left between them. There are 13 residues in the CDR3. Here the CDR3 DNA reads TGTGCCAGCAGTCCCCGCGGAGGAGATACGCAGTATTTT. Protein: CASSPRGGDTQYF.

Here the CDR3 reads CASSLSWKQGFTEAFF. For the CDR3, the DNA is TGTGCCAGCAGCTTATCCTGGAAACAGGGTTTCACTGAAGCTTTCTTT. This chain uses TRBV7-8 with TRBJ1-1; tentative D call: TRBD1 (6 bases). The germline V gene encodes CDR1 SGHVS and CDR2 FQNEAQ. The CDR3 is 16 amino acids. V lost 2 bases to trimming and J lost 4 bases, with 17 bases between them.

The CDR3 nucleotides read TGTGCCACCAGTGATCCCCGGGGACGCGCCTACGAGCAGTACTTC. Protein sequence: CATSDPRGRAYEQYF. V usage is TRBV24-1 and J usage is TRBJ2-7, with D tentatively TRBD1 or TRBD2 (5 bases each). This CDR3 is 15 amino acids long. V lost 3 bases to trimming and J lost 2 bases, with 13 bases between them. Per the germline V gene, CDR1 is KGHDR and CDR2 is SFDVKD.

This chain joins TRBV12-3 or TRBV12-4 and TRBJ1-1; no definite D call. This CDR3 comprises 14 residues. Trimming left V 3 bases short and J 0 bases short, with 8 bases between. This chain's CDR3 is CASSLDFLNTEAFF. The CDR3 coding sequence is TGTGCCAGCAGTTTGGACTTTTTGAACACTGAAGCTTTCTTT.

This chain links TRBV12-3 or TRBV12-4 with TRBJ2-6; D unclear. This CDR3 has 16 residues. V lost 0 bases and J lost 3, with 9 bases in between. Here the CDR3 DNA reads TGTGCCAGCAGTTTAGCTCCTTTAGGTGGGGCCAACGTCCTGACTTTC. It yields the protein CASSLAPLGGANVLTF.

The count of this clonotype is one. An end of the junction differs from the germline gene, which may be a read error. The rearrangement joins TRBV6-9 to TRBJ2-3, with D perhaps being TRBD1 or TRBD2 (5 bases each). Germline CDR1 reads MNHGY; CDR2 reads SVAAGI. This CDR3 is built from 16 residues. The CDR3 DNA reads as TGTGCCGGCAGTTACTTCGGGGCCGGAGGCACAGATACGCAGTATTTT. It encodes CAGSYFGAGGTDTQYF.

This clonotype has at least ten counts. This chain links TRBV30 with TRBJ2-5; TRBD1 agrees at 10 bases. Germline V gives CDR1 GTSNPN, CDR2 SVGIG (reference sequence). The CDR3 is 15 amino acids. Trimming took 5 bases from V and 4 from J; bases not matched to a gene: 10. As DNA, the CDR3 is TGTGCCTGGGGTCACGGACAGGGGGTCTCAGAGACCCAGTACTTC. It translates to CAWGHGQGVSETQYF.

This clonotype was picked up a small number of times. This rearrangement joins TRBV10-1 to TRBJ2-4, with D perhaps matching TRBD1 (5 bases). Trimming pared 3 bases from V and 7 bases from J, leaving 10 bases between. Germline CDR1 and CDR2: WNHNN and SYGVQD (reference sequence). The CDR3 is 13 amino acids. CDR3 bases: TGCGCCAGCAGTGATCCAGGGATGAACATTCAGTACTTC. Its translation: CASSDPGMNIQYF.

The chain is built from TRBV6-5 and TRBJ2-1, with D hard to call. Trimming took off 2 bases at V and 5 bases at J, with 10 bases between the two ends. The CDR3 spans 14 residues. The V gene's germline CDR1 is MNHEY and CDR2 SVGAGI. The CDR3 region has the DNA TGTGCCAGCAGTTACGGGCAGGCAGACAATGAGCAGTTCTTC. Translation gives CASSYGQADNEQFF.

This clonotype has a count of ten or more. One end of the junction is discordant with germline, which a read error may explain. This chain connects TRBV2 to TRBJ2-3; D may be TRBD1 (5 bases). The CDR3 covers 14 residues. Germline assignment: CDR1 SNHLY and CDR2 FYNNEI. CDR3 region: CASREGHSTDTQYF. The CDR3 DNA sequence: TGTGCCAGCAGGGAAGGACATAGCACAGATACGCAGTATTTT.

This clonotype was seen a few times. CDR3 bases: TGCGCCAGCAGGTACGGACGAGGAGGGGCAGATACGCAGTATTTT. Translating gives CASRYGRGGADTQYF. J is TRBJ2-3 and V is TRBV5-1; D possibly corresponds to TRBD2 (6 bases). The CDR3 length is 15 residues. CDR1 is SGHRS, CDR2 YFSETQ, per germline. Trimming left V 5 bases short and J 4 bases short, with 17 bases between.

This chain links TRBV11-2 with TRBJ1-5; D call uncertain. Trimming stripped 5 bases from V and 5 bases from J, with 16 bases between. Germline V gives CDR1 SGHAT, CDR2 FQNNGV. CDR3 length: 15 amino acids. CDR3 protein: CASSKSTPGDQPQHF. The CDR3 bases are TGTGCCAGCAGCAAAAGCACTCCCGGCGATCAGCCCCAGCATTTT.

This clonotype was observed at least ten times. The chain combines TRBV30 with TRBJ2-7; TRBD1 agrees at 12 bases. Germline assignment: CDR1 GTSNPN and CDR2 SVGIG (reference sequence). V lost 6 bases to trimming and J lost 6 bases; unmatched junction nucleotides: 3. The CDR3 length is 12 residues. The CDR3: CACTGQGAEQYF. In nucleotides, the CDR3 is TGTGCCTGCACGGGACAGGGGGCCGAGCAGTACTTC.

This clonotype occurred a few times. A much larger clone differs by one base, so this may be a read error. Because it lacks the conserved phenylalanine or tryptophan at the end, this CDR3 is likely a read error. This chain uses TRBV12-3 or TRBV12-4 with TRBJ1-1; the D is unclear. Trimming removed 3 bases from V and 4 bases from J, with 12 bases in between. CDR3 size: 14 residues. CDR3 in DNA: TGTGCCAGCAGTTTTAAAGGGTTGAGCACTGAAGCTTTCCTT. This encodes CASSFKGLSTEAFL.

A word on this clonotype: This is likely a read error, given that the CDR3 carries no conserved phenylalanine or tryptophan at its end. The chain couples TRBV11-3 to TRBJ2-2; the match to TRBD1 covers 7 bases. This CDR3 has 15 amino acids. Germline CDR1 reads SGHNT; CDR2 reads YENEEA. V shed 5 bases and J 0 bases; nucleotides not matched to a gene: 3. This chain's CDR3 is CASSPGTANTGELFS. The CDR3, as DNA: TGTGCCAGCAGCCCCGGGACAGCGAACACCGGGGAGCTGTTTTCT.

This clonotype has just a few counts. V usage is TRBV9 and J usage is TRBJ2-1, with TRBD1 identical over 7 bases. The germline V gene has CDR1 SGDLS and CDR2 YYNGEE. J gave up 8 bases and V 3 bases, and 2 bases lay outside the gene matches. This CDR3 has 12 amino acids. This CDR3 reads CASSGQGYEQFF. The CDR3 DNA reads as TGTGCCAGCAGCGGACAGGGTTATGAGCAGTTCTTC.

On this clonotype: Germline and junction disagree at one end, which may indicate a read error. The rearrangement links TRBV29-1 to TRBJ1-4, with D possibly TRBD1 on 5 matching bases. There are 13 residues in the CDR3. The germline V gene has CDR1 SQVTM and CDR2 ANQGSEA. Here the CDR3 DNA reads TGCAGCGTCGAAGGTGGGGGGGGTGAAAAACTGTTTTTT. Amino acids: CSVEGGGGEKLFF.

There are a few counts of this clonotype. The chain carries TRBV15 and TRBJ2-4; D remains unclear. V was cut by 5 bases and J by 6 bases, with 17 bases left in between. The V gene's germline CDR1 is LNHNV and CDR2 YYDKDF (reference sequence). The CDR3 runs to 15 residues. DNA of the CDR3: TGTGCCACCAGCCTCCCCGTCCAGGAGCTAAACATTCAGTACTTC. As protein: CATSLPVQELNIQYF. The whole variable domain, filled in from reference TRBV15 and TRBJ2-4, reads DAMVIQNPRYQVTQFGKPVTLSCSQTLNHNVMYWYQQKSSQAPKLLFHYYDKDFNNEADTPDNFQSRRPNTSFCFLDIRSPGLGDTAMYLCATSLPVQELNIQYFGAGTRLSVL.

As to this clonotype: One base away lies a much larger clone, so this may be a sequencing read error. The J gene is TRBJ2-5, the V gene TRBV7-2; D is unclear. Germline V gene sequence: CDR1 SGHTA, CDR2 FQGNSA. V gave up 2 bases and J gave up 7 bases, with 11 bases separating them. This CDR3 has 13 residues. CDR3 region: CASSLLETGTQYF. Here the CDR3 DNA reads TGTGCCAGCAGCTTATTGGAGACCGGGACCCAGTACTTC.

The J gene is TRBJ2-1, the V gene TRBV7-3, with D tentatively TRBD2 (7 bases). V shed 5 bases and J shed 7 bases, with 18 bases lying between them. Germline V gene sequence: CDR1 SGHTA, CDR2 FQGTGA. The CDR3 totals 15 residues. The CDR3 sequence: CASSLNGGRGNEQFF. Here the CDR3 DNA reads TGTGCCAGCAGCCTAAACGGGGGGCGGGGAAATGAGCAGTTCTTC. Combining the CDR3 with reference TRBV7-3 and TRBJ2-1 gives the whole variable domain GAGVSQTPSNKVTEKGKYVELRCDPISGHTALYWYRQSLGQGPEFLIYFQGTGAADDSGLPNDRFFAVRPEGSVSTLKIQRTERGDSAVYLCASSLNGGRGNEQFFGPGTRLTVL.